The text below deals with one T cell receptor (beta chain). The antigen remains undetermined. Other DNA variants within this sample encode the same CDR3. CD8 cells regarded as naive lacked CD45RO, were positively chosen for CCR7, and omitted terminally differentiated effector memory CD45RA+ cells. This record comes from a study of shared clonotypes between healthy human individuals. Sequencing used immunoSEQ multiplex PCR; TCRdb keeps in-frame clones, though not all of them. The sample includes almost 700,000 clones, 92% of them seen just once. Whole-study findings and limits: Sampling covered nothing but blood. Tissue TCR repertoires likely differ from those found in blood. Clonotype sharing among donors was thought likely to change with sequencing depth. Naive subsets generally had larger estimated richness than memory subsets.

Germline V gene data show CDR1 as MNHEY and CDR2 as SMNVEV (reference sequence). This CDR3 contains 15 residues. V lost 3 bases to trimming and J lost 2 bases, with 11 bases between them. The receptor was isolated from a man aged 30 to 45 in good health. Material: naive CD8+ T cells sorted from blood. This chain joins TRBV27 and TRBJ2-1, with D possibly matching TRBD1 (8 bases). CDR3 amino acids: CASSFTGGAYNEQFF. For the CDR3, the DNA is TGTGCCAGCAGTTTCACAGGGGGGGCCTACAATGAGCAGTTCTTC.